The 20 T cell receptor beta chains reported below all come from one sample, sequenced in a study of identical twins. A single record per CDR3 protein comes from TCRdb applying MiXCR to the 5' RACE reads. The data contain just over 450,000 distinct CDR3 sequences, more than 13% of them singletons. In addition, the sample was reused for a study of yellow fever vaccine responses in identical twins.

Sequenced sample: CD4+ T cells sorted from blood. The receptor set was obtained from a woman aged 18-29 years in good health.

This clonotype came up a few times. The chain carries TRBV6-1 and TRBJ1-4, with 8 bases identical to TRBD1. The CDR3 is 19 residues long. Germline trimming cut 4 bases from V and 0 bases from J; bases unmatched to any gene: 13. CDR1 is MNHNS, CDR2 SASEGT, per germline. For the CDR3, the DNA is TGTGCCAGCAGTGCCCTACAGGGGGGATGGGGTTCAACTAATGAAAAACTGTTTTTT. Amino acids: CASSALQGGWGSTNEKLFF.

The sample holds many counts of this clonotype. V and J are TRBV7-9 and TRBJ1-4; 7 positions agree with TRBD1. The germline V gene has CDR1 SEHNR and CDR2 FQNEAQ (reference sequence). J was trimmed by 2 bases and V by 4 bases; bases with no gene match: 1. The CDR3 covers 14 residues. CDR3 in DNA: TGTGCCAGCAGCTCACAGGGGACTAATGAAAAACTGTTTTTT. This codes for CASSSQGTNEKLFF.

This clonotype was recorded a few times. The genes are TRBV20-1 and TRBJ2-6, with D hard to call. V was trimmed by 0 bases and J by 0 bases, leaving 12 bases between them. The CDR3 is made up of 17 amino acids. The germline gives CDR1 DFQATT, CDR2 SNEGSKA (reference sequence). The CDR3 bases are TGCAGTGCTAGAGATCGACGCAGCCGCTCTGGGGCCAACGTCCTGACTTTC. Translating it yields CSARDRRSRSGANVLTF.

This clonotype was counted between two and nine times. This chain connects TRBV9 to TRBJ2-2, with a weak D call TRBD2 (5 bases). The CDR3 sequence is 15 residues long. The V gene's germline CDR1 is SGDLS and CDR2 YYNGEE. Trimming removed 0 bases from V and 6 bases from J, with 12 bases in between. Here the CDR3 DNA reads TGTGCCAGCAGCGTAGTTGGGGTCGGGGCCGGGGAGCTGTTTTTT. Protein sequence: CASSVVGVGAGELFF.

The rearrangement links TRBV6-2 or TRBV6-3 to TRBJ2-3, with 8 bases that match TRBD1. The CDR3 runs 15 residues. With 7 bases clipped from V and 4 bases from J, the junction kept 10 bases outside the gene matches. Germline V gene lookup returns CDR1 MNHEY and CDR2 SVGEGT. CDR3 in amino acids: CASTKGQVGADTQYF. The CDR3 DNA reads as TGTGCCAGCACCAAGGGACAGGTTGGGGCAGATACGCAGTATTTT.

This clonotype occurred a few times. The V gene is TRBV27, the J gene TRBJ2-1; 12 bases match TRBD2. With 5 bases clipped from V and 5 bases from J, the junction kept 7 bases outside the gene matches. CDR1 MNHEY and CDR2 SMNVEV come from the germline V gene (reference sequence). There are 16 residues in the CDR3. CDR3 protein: CASSKLAGGRNNEQFF. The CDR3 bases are TGTGCCAGCAGTAAACTAGCGGGGGGCCGAAACAATGAGCAGTTCTTC.

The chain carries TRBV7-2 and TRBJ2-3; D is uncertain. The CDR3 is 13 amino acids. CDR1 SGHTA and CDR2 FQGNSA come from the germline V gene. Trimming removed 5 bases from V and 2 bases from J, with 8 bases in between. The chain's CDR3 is CASSVDPTDTQYF. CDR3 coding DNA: TGTGCCAGCAGCGTGGACCCCACAGATACGCAGTATTTT. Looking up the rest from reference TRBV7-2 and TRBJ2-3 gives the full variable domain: GAGVSQSPSNKVTEKGKDVELRCDPISGHTALYWYRQSLGQGLEFLIYFQGNSAPDKSGLPSDRFSAERTGGSVSTLTIQRTQQEDSAVYLCASSVDPTDTQYFGPGTRLTVL.

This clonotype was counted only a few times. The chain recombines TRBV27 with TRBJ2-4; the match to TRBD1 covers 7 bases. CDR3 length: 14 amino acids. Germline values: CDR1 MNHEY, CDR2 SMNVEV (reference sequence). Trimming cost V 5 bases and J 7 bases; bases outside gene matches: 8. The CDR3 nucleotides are TGTGCCAGCAGTCCAGACAGGGTGGCGAACATTCAGTACTTC. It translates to CASSPDRVANIQYF.

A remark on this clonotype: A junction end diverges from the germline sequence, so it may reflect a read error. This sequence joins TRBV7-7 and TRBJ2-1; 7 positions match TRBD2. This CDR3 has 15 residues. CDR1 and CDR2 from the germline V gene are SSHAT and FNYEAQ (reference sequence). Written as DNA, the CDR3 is TGTGCTAGCAGCTTAGGGGTCGGGGGGAGCAATGAGCAGTTCTTC. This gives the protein CASSLGVGGSNEQFF.

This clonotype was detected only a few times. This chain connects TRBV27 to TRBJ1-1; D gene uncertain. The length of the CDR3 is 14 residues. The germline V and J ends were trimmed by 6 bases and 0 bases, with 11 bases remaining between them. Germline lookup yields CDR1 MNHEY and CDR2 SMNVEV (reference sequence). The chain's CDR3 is CASRTYHMNTEAFF. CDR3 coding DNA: TGTGCCAGCAGAACCTACCACATGAACACTGAAGCTTTCTTT.

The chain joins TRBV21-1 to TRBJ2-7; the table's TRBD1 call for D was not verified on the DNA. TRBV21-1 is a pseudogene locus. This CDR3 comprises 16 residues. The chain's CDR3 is CASSRTGTGGSYEQYF. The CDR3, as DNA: TGTGCCAGCAGCCGCACCGGGACAGGGGGATCCTACGAGCAGTACTTC.

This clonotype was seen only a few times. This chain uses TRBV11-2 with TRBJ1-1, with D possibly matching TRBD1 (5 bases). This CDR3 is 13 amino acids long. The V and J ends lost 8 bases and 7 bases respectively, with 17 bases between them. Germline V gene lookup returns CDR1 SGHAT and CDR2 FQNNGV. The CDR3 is CASRGPGSGEAFF. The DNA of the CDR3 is TGTGCCAGCCGTGGCCCAGGGAGTGGTGAAGCTTTCTTT. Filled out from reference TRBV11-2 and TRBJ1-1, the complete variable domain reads EAGVAQSPRYKIIEKRQSVAFWCNPISGHATLYWYQQILGQGPKLLIQFQNNGVVDDSQLPKDRFSAERLKGVDSTLKIQPAKLEDSAVYLCASRGPGSGEAFFGQGTRLTVV.

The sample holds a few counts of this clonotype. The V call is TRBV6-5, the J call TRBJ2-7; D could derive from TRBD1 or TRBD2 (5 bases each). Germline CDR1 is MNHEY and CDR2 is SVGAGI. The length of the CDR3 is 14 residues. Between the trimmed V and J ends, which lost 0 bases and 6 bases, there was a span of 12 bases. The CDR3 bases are TGTGCCAGCAGTTACTCGTTGGGGGTGGCCGAGCAGTACTTC. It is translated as CASSYSLGVAEQYF.

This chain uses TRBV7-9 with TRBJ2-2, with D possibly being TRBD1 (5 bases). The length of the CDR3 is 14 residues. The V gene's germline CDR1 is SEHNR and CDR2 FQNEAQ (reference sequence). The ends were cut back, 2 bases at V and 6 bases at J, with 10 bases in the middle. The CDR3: CASSLMEGAGELFF. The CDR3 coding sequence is TGTGCCAGCAGCTTAATGGAAGGGGCCGGGGAGCTGTTTTTT. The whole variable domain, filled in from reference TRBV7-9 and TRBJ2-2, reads DTGVSQNPRHKITKRGQNVTFRCDPISEHNRLYWYRQTLGQGPEFLTYFQNEAQLEKSRLLSDRFSAERPKGSFSTLEIQRTEQGDSAMYLCASSLMEGAGELFFGEGSRLTVL.

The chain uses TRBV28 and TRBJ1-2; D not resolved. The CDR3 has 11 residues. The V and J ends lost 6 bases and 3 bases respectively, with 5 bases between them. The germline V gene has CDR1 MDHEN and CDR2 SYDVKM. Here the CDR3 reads CASRSDYGYTF. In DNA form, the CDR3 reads TGTGCCAGCAGGTCGGACTATGGCTACACCTTC.

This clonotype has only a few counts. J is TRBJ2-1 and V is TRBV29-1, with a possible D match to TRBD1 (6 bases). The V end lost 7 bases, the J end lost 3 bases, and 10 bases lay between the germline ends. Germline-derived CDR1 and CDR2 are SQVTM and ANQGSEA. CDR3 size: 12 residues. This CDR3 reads CSAHRDYNEQFF. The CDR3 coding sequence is TGCAGCGCCCACAGGGACTACAATGAGCAGTTCTTC.

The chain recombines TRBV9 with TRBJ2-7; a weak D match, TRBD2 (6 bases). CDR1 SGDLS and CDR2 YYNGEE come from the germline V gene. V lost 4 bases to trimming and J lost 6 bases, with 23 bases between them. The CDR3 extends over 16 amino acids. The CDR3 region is CASSPQPSRGMGEQYF. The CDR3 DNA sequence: TGTGCCAGCAGCCCCCAACCCTCTCGCGGGATGGGCGAGCAGTACTTC. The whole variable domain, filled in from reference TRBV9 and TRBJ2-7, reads DSGVTQTPKHLITATGQRVTLRCSPRSGDLSVYWYQQSLDQGLQFLIQYYNGEERAKGNILERFSAQQFPDLHSELNLSSLELGDSALYFCASSPQPSRGMGEQYFGPGTRLTVT.

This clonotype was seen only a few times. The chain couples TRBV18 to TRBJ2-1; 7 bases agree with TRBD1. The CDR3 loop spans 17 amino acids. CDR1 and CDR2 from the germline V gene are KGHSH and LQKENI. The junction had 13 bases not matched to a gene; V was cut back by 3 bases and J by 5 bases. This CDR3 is CASSPRNRGRQNNEQFF. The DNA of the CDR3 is TGTGCCAGCTCACCCCGAAACAGGGGTCGACAAAACAATGAGCAGTTCTTC.

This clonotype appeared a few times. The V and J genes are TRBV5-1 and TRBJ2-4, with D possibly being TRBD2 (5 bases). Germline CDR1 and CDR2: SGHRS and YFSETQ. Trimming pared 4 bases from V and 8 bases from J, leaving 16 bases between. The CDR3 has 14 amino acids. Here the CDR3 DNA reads TGCGCCAGCAGCCTGAGGGCCCGGGCGGACATTCAGTACTTC. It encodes CASSLRARADIQYF.

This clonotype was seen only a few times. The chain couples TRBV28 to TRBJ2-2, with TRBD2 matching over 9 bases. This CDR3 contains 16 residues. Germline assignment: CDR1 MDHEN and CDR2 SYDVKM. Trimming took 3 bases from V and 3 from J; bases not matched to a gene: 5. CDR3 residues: CASSFGTSWDTGELFF. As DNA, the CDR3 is TGTGCCAGCAGTTTTGGGACTAGCTGGGACACCGGGGAGCTGTTTTTT. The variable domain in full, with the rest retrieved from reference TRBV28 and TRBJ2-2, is DVKVTQSSRYLVKRTGEKVFLECVQDMDHENMFWYRQDPGLGLRLIYFSYDVKMKEKGDIPEGYSVSREKKERFSLILESASTNQTSMYLCASSFGTSWDTGELFFGEGSRLTVL.